These 27 T cell receptor beta chains were sequenced from one sample in a study of shared clonotypes between healthy human individuals. TCRdb's copy holds only in-frame clones and misses some; the assay was immunoSEQ multiplex PCR. The sample consists of millions of clones, 90% to 95% of them appearing once. In the naive CD8 group, cells lacked CD45RO and were positively selected for CCR7, so terminally differentiated effector memory CD45RA+ cells were left out. Sequenced material: naive CD8+ T cells from PBMCs. These TCRs come from a man aged 18 to 29 in good health. Some clones in this sample may be carry-over from other donors' samples.

This chain uses TRBV5-8 with TRBJ2-3, with a tentative D call TRBD2 (6 bases). V lost 8 bases to trimming and J lost 6 bases, with 10 bases between them. Germline V gene lookup returns CDR1 SGHTS and CDR2 YDEGEE. The length of the CDR3 is 11 residues. The CDR3 reads CASAAGDTQYF. In DNA, the CDR3 is TGTGCCAGTGCCGCGGGGGATACGCAGTATTTT. Drawing the rest from reference TRBV5-8 and TRBJ2-3, the complete variable domain is EAGVTQSPTHLIKTRGQQATLRCSPISGHTSVYWYQQALGLGLQFLLWYDEGEERNRGNFPPRFSGRQFPNYSSELNVNALELEDSALYLCASAAGDTQYFGPGTRLTVL.

The rearrangement uses TRBV5-5 and TRBJ1-5, with no clear D. CDR3 length: 13 residues. The V gene lost 3 bases and the J gene lost 4 bases, with 8 bases spanning the gap. Germline V lookup: CDR1 SGHKS, CDR2 YYEKEE (reference sequence). The chain's CDR3 is CASSSGMNQPQHF. CDR3 nucleotide sequence: TGTGCCAGCAGCTCTGGGATGAATCAGCCCCAGCATTTT.

With respect to this clone: Other nucleotide sequences from this sample produce the same CDR3. The chain combines TRBV28 with TRBJ2-2; 8 nucleotides match TRBD2. CDR1 is MDHEN and CDR2 is SYDVKM in the germline V gene. V lost 5 bases, J lost 3 bases, and 5 bases stayed unmatched. The CDR3 extends over 15 amino acids. CDR3 in DNA: TGTGCCAGCAGTCCACCGCGGGAGGACACCGGGGAGCTGTTTTTT. This encodes CASSPPREDTGELFF.

This chain connects TRBV28 to TRBJ1-2; D remains unclear. Germline V CDR1 and CDR2: MDHEN, SYDVKM. The CDR3 has 16 residues. Deletions cut 8 bases from V and 4 bases from J, with 23 bases between. CDR3 in amino acids: CASSDPRARFIYGYTF. As DNA, the CDR3 is TGTGCCAGCTCAGACCCTCGCGCCCGCTTTATCTATGGCTACACCTTC.

J is TRBJ2-7 and V is TRBV10-3; maybe TRBD2 (5 bases). Germline V lookup: CDR1 ENHRY, CDR2 SYGVKD. V lost 4 bases to trimming and J lost 6 bases, with 25 bases between them. The CDR3 is 17 amino acids. The CDR3 reads CAISVYSPAEFRAEQYF. CDR3 nucleotides: TGTGCCATCAGTGTCTATTCCCCAGCGGAATTCCGGGCCGAGCAGTACTTC.

V is TRBV2 and J is TRBJ2-1; TRBD1 or TRBD2 may be the D gene (5 bases each). Germline V CDR1 and CDR2: SNHLY, FYNNEI. V lost 6 bases and J 6 bases, leaving 15 bases between the germline ends. CDR3 length: 14 residues. The CDR3 reads CASRIGTGRNEQFF. The CDR3 nucleotides read TGTGCCAGCAGGATAGGGACCGGTCGCAATGAGCAGTTCTTC.

This chain joins TRBV30 and TRBJ2-5; D may be TRBD2 (5 bases). V shed 0 bases and J shed 1 base, with 9 bases lying between them. The CDR3 runs 14 residues. Germline values: CDR1 GTSNPN, CDR2 SVGIG (reference sequence). CDR3 bases: TGTGCCTGGAGTGTCCGCGGGTTCCAAGAGACCCAGTACTTC. Protein product: CAWSVRGFQETQYF.

The chain employs TRBV13 and TRBJ2-1, with D possibly TRBD2 on 6 matching bases. Per the germline V gene, CDR1 is PRHDT and CDR2 is FYEKMQ (reference sequence). The V end lost 5 bases, the J end lost 2 bases, and 13 bases lay between the germline ends. CDR3 size: 15 residues. CDR3 in amino acids: CASSHSGFPYNEQFF. Here the CDR3 DNA reads TGTGCCAGCAGCCATAGCGGCTTTCCCTACAATGAGCAGTTCTTC.

Concerning this clone: This CDR3 is also generated by other DNA sequences in the sample. This chain joins TRBV29-1 and TRBJ2-7; 7 bases map to TRBD2. Germline V gene lookup returns CDR1 SQVTM and CDR2 ANQGSEA. This CDR3 has 13 amino acids. Trimming at V came to 4 bases and at J to 1 base, leaving 4 bases not matched to a gene. CDR3: CSVAGGGSYEQYF. Here the CDR3 DNA reads TGCAGCGTTGCTGGGGGGGGATCCTACGAGCAGTACTTC.

The chain has TRBV27 and TRBJ1-5, with a tentative D call TRBD1 (5 bases). There are 16 residues in the CDR3. V lost 6 bases and J lost 3, with 18 bases in between. The germline V gene has CDR1 MNHEY and CDR2 SMNVEV (reference sequence). The CDR3 sequence: CASRALSEGINQPQHF. The CDR3 nucleotides read TGTGCCAGCAGGGCCCTCAGTGAGGGGATCAATCAGCCCCAGCATTTT.

This chain links TRBV9 with TRBJ2-3, with 7 bases lining up with TRBD2. V lost 4 bases and J lost 2; bases outside the gene matches: 10. The CDR3 extends over 16 amino acids. Germline V gives CDR1 SGDLS, CDR2 YYNGEE. The CDR3 spells CASSSPERDYTDTQYF. The CDR3 coding sequence is TGTGCCAGCAGCTCCCCGGAGCGGGACTACACAGATACGCAGTATTTT.

The chain carries TRBV19 and TRBJ2-4; the match to TRBD1 covers 7 bases. Germline V CDR1 and CDR2: LNHDA, SQIVND (reference sequence). The CDR3 extends over 18 amino acids. The V gene end was trimmed by 4 bases and the J gene end by 0 bases; junction bases not matched to a gene: 12. Here the CDR3 reads CASSTYRDSDIAKNIQYF. The CDR3 DNA reads as TGTGCCAGTAGTACATACCGGGACAGCGATATAGCCAAAAACATTCAGTACTTC.

The J gene is TRBJ2-1, the V gene TRBV7-3, with 11 bases lining up with TRBD2. J lost 4 bases, V lost 8 bases, and 4 bases had no gene match. Germline-derived CDR1 and CDR2 are SGHTA and FQGTGA. CDR3 size: 14 residues. The CDR3 protein is CASATSGVYNEQFF. Here the CDR3 DNA reads TGTGCCAGCGCGACTAGCGGGGTTTACAATGAGCAGTTCTTC. Full variable domain (missing parts from reference TRBV7-3 and TRBJ2-1): GAGVSQTPSNKVTEKGKYVELRCDPISGHTALYWYRQSLGQGPEFLIYFQGTGAADDSGLPNDRFFAVRPEGSVSTLKIQRTERGDSAVYLCASATSGVYNEQFFGPGTRLTVL.

J is TRBJ2-7 and V is TRBV28; the D call may be TRBD1 or TRBD2 (5 bases each). Germline V gene data show CDR1 as MDHEN and CDR2 as SYDVKM. The CDR3 loop spans 14 amino acids. Trimming cost V 5 bases and J 6 bases, with 17 bases left between them. The chain's CDR3 is CASSPTGAAGEQYF. CDR3 nucleotide sequence: TGTGCCAGCAGTCCGACCGGGGCGGCCGGCGAGCAGTACTTC. Full variable domain (outside the CDR3, taken from reference TRBV28 and TRBJ2-7): DVKVTQSSRYLVKRTGEKVFLECVQDMDHENMFWYRQDPGLGLRLIYFSYDVKMKEKGDIPEGYSVSREKKERFSLILESASTNQTSMYLCASSPTGAAGEQYFGPGTRLTVT.

V and J are TRBV6-1 and TRBJ2-7; weak D call: TRBD1 (5 bases). The CDR3 has 12 amino acids. Germline V lookup: CDR1 MNHNS, CDR2 SASEGT. V gave up 11 bases and J gave up 0 bases, with 11 bases separating them. CDR3 sequence reads: CAARQGSYEQYF. CDR3 sequence (DNA): TGTGCCGCGAGGCAGGGCTCCTACGAGCAGTACTTC.

The chain links TRBV7-8 to TRBJ2-3; D call uncertain. The V and J ends lost 5 bases and 2 bases respectively, with 20 bases between them. CDR1 is SGHVS, CDR2 FQNEAQ, per germline. The CDR3 has 17 residues. CDR3 nucleotides: TGTGCCAGCAGCCTCCCCCCCCCACCGCGGACCACAGATACGCAGTATTTT. Protein product: CASSLPPPPRTTDTQYF.

The genes are TRBV2 and TRBJ1-1, with 8 bases aligning to TRBD1. J was trimmed by 2 bases and V by 8 bases; bases with no gene match: 4. This CDR3 region has 13 residues. Germline lookup yields CDR1 SNHLY and CDR2 FYNNEI. DNA of the CDR3: TGTGCCAGCCTGGACAGGGCCAACACTGAAGCTTTCTTT. This sequence encodes CASLDRANTEAFF.

The chain recombines TRBV6-6 with TRBJ2-5; D possibly corresponds to TRBD1 (6 bases). The germline gives CDR1 MNHNY, CDR2 SVGAGI (reference sequence). This CDR3 comprises 16 residues. Trimming took off 5 bases at V and 2 bases at J, with 18 bases between the two ends. This CDR3 reads CASSPLGGEVQETQYF. In nucleotides, the CDR3 is TGTGCCAGCAGTCCGCTAGGGGGAGAGGTGCAAGAGACCCAGTACTTC.

V and J are TRBV30 and TRBJ1-1; D gene unclear. The CDR3 consists of 13 residues. V lost 0 bases, J lost 6 bases, and 11 bases lay in between. Looked up from germline, CDR1 is GTSNPN and CDR2 is SVGIG (reference sequence). The CDR3 nucleotides read TGTGCCTGGAGTGTCGATGGTAGCGCTGAAGCTTTCTTT. Its protein product is CAWSVDGSAEAFF.

V is TRBV6-6 and J is TRBJ2-3; D is possibly TRBD1 (6 bases). This CDR3 comprises 14 residues. Germline V gene data show CDR1 as MNHNY and CDR2 as SVGAGI (reference sequence). Trimming shortened V by 7 bases and J by 4 bases, and 15 bases separated the two germline ends. CDR3 region: CASTLTGFSDTQYF. The CDR3 coding sequence is TGTGCCAGCACTTTGACAGGATTTTCAGATACGCAGTATTTT.

As regards this clone: Other DNA sequences in the sample encode the same CDR3. The chain recombines TRBV11-2 with TRBJ2-3, with 11 bases lining up with TRBD2. The CDR3 covers 15 residues. The ends lost 3 bases at V and 5 bases at J; junction bases unmatched: 4. CDR1 and CDR2 from the germline V gene are SGHAT and FQNNGV. Here the CDR3 reads CASSLVAGGGDTQYF. CDR3 bases: TGTGCCAGCAGCTTGGTAGCGGGAGGGGGAGATACGCAGTATTTT.

Points on this clone: This sample also contains other DNA sequences that code for the same CDR3. The CDR3: CASSVAGNYGYTF. CDR3 DNA sequence: TGTGCCAGCAGCGTAGCGGGGAACTATGGCTACACCTTC. This rearrangement joins TRBV9 to TRBJ1-2; D is ambiguous. Germline V gives CDR1 SGDLS, CDR2 YYNGEE. V was shortened by 0 bases and J by 2 bases, with 5 bases between the two germline ends. CDR3 size: 13 residues.

The V and J genes are TRBV7-9 and TRBJ2-7, with D unresolved. There are 12 residues in the CDR3. Germline-derived CDR1 and CDR2 are SEHNR and FQNEAQ (reference sequence). Trimming removed 1 base at V and 7 bases at J, with 8 bases between. In DNA, the CDR3 is TGTGCCAGCAGCTTAGTACCGAGTGAGCAGTACTTC. Protein product: CASSLVPSEQYF.

To note about this clone: This may arise from a read error, as a much more abundant clone is one base away. The same CDR3 also results from other DNA sequences found in this sample. This chain joins TRBV9 and TRBJ1-1; D gene ambiguous. Germline values: CDR1 SGDLS, CDR2 YYNGEE. The CDR3 is made up of 13 amino acids. Trimming took off 3 bases at V and 0 bases at J, with 6 bases between the two ends. CDR3 sequence reads: CASSAGVNTEAFF. The CDR3 DNA is TGTGCCAGCAGCGCAGGAGTGAACACTGAAGCTTTCTTT.

The chain combines TRBV5-1 with TRBJ2-5; 13 nucleotides line up with TRBD2. The CDR3 is 16 residues long. CDR1 and CDR2 (germline): SGHRS, YFSETQ. The V segment lost 2 bases and the J segment 4 bases; nucleotides outside the gene matches: 5. The CDR3 coding sequence is TGCGCCAGCAGCTTACTAGCGGGAGGGGGCCCAGAGACCCAGTACTTC. As protein: CASSLLAGGGPETQYF. Filled out from reference TRBV5-1 and TRBJ2-5, the complete variable domain reads KAGVTQTPRYLIKTRGQQVTLSCSPISGHRSVSWYQQTPGQGLQFLFEYFSETQRNKGNFPGRFSGRQFSNSRSEMNVSTLELGDSALYLCASSLLAGGGPETQYFGPGTRLLVL.

This clone was picked up one time. The chain carries TRBV6-5 and TRBJ1-2, with TRBD1 as a possible D gene (5 bases). V lost 6 bases to trimming and J lost 3 bases, with 17 bases between them. CDR1 is MNHEY, CDR2 SVGAGI, per germline. There are 15 residues in the CDR3. CDR3 DNA: TGTGCCAGCAGCCCCTTGGGGGTGAAGGACTATGGCTACACCTTC. Its protein is CASSPLGVKDYGYTF.

The J gene is TRBJ1-4, the V gene TRBV27, with 9 bases matching TRBD1. CDR3 length: 15 residues. J gave up 5 bases and V 5 bases, and 6 bases lay outside the gene matches. Germline CDR1 is MNHEY and CDR2 is SMNVEV (reference sequence). In DNA form, the CDR3 reads TGTGCCAGCAGTGGCACAGGGGGCTTAAATGAAAAACTGTTTTTT. This sequence encodes CASSGTGGLNEKLFF.